This is a list of T cell receptor beta chains from one sample in a study of blood T cells in healthy people across ages. Using its own MiXCR run on the 5' RACE reads, TCRdb lists one record per CDR3 protein. This table holds roughly 1 million distinct CDR3 sequences, around 25% found once. The same sample was also studied in work on T cells of mothers and their children.

Sequencing input: blood. These receptors were taken from a girl between 2 and 10 years old in good health. The CDR3 runs from the conserved cysteine through the conserved F or W. The order of the fields is J gene, clone size, V gene, D gene, CDR3 DNA, CDR3 protein. D genes are given only for firm matches. Not all rows give a size; the values are once, few, many and, for expanded clones, a class.

J gene: TRBJ2-7
clone size: -
V gene: TRBV4-2
D gene: -
CDR3 DNA: TGTGCCAGCAGCCGAGAAAACAGCGGCTCCTACGAGCAGTACTTC
CDR3 protein: CASSRENSGSYEQYF

J gene: TRBJ2-5
clone size: many
V gene: TRBV29-1
D gene: TRBD2
CDR3 DNA: TGCAGCTTTGGACTAGCGGGAGAGACCCAGTACTTC
CDR3 protein: CSFGLAGETQYF

J gene: TRBJ2-1
clone size: few
V gene: TRBV9
D gene: -
CDR3 DNA: TGTGCCAGCAGCGCTTCAGGACTTCCTAACAATGAGCAGTTCTTC
CDR3 protein: CASSASGLPNNEQFF

J gene: TRBJ2-3
clone size: -
V gene: TRBV4-2
D gene: TRBD2
CDR3 DNA: TGTGCCAGCAGCCAAGACCCTTCTAGCGGGGGGTCAGATACGCAGTATTTT
CDR3 protein: CASSQDPSSGGSDTQYF

J gene: TRBJ2-1
clone size: few
V gene: TRBV20-1
D gene: TRBD2
CDR3 DNA: TGCAGTGCTCGAACCCTAGCGGGTGCATACAATGAGCAGTTCTTC
CDR3 protein: CSARTLAGAYNEQFF

J gene: TRBJ2-1
clone size: -
V gene: TRBV5-1
D gene: -
CDR3 DNA: TGCGCCAGCATGAGCCCAAGGGATGAGCAGTTCTTC
CDR3 protein: CASMSPRDEQFF

J gene: TRBJ2-1
clone size: few
V gene: TRBV3-1
D gene: -
CDR3 DNA: TGTGCCAGCAGCCATATCCTACTCGCGATTCCGGATGAGCAGTTCTTC
CDR3 protein: CASSHILLAIPDEQFF

J gene: TRBJ2-5
clone size: -
V gene: TRBV7-7
D gene: TRBD2
CDR3 DNA: TGTGCTAGCAGCTTAGCCCCGGGACTAGCGGGCCAGACCCAGTACTTC
CDR3 protein: CASSLAPGLAGQTQYF

J gene: TRBJ2-7
clone size: few
V gene: TRBV12-3/TRBV12-4
D gene: TRBD1
CDR3 DNA: TGTGCCAGCAGTTTAGGGACAGGGGCCGAGCAGTACTTC
CDR3 protein: CASSLGTGAEQYF

J gene: TRBJ2-6
clone size: many
V gene: TRBV7-9
D gene: -
CDR3 DNA: TGTGCCAGCAGCTTGGGCGGTGGGGCCAACGTCCTGACTTTC
CDR3 protein: CASSLGGGANVLTF

J gene: TRBJ2-7
clone size: -
V gene: TRBV29-1
D gene: TRBD2
CDR3 DNA: TGCAGCGTTTCTAGCGGGAACGGGAACGAGCAGTACTTC
CDR3 protein: CSVSSGNGNEQYF

J gene: TRBJ2-7
clone size: many
V gene: TRBV9
D gene: TRBD1
CDR3 DNA: TGTGCCAGCAGCGCGACAGGGTTCTACGAGCAGTACTTC
CDR3 protein: CASSATGFYEQYF

J gene: TRBJ2-1
clone size: -
V gene: TRBV7-2
D gene: TRBD1
CDR3 DNA: TGTGCCAGCAATGGGCTAGGACAGGGGATCTACAATGAGCAGTTCTTC
CDR3 protein: CASNGLGQGIYNEQFF

J gene: TRBJ1-5
clone size: -
V gene: TRBV7-6
D gene: -
CDR3 DNA: TGTGCCAGCCATCTGGATCGAGTCCGTGGGGACCAGCCCCAGCATTTT
CDR3 protein: CASHLDRVRGDQPQHF

J gene: TRBJ2-7
clone size: -
V gene: TRBV21-1
D gene: -
CDR3 DNA: TGTGCCAGCAGCAGGAACGGGACACTCGCCGAGCAGTACTTC
CDR3 protein: CASSRNGTLAEQYF

J gene: TRBJ2-2
clone size: -
V gene: TRBV28
D gene: -
CDR3 DNA: TGTGCCACTACCAGGACTTCGAACACCGGGGAGCTGTTTTTT
CDR3 protein: CATTRTSNTGELFF

J gene: TRBJ1-2
clone size: few
V gene: TRBV9
D gene: TRBD1
CDR3 DNA: TGTGCCAGCAGCTCCACAGGGGGGGTCGGAAGTGGCTACACCTTC
CDR3 protein: CASSSTGGVGSGYTF

J gene: TRBJ2-3
clone size: many
V gene: TRBV7-9
D gene: -
CDR3 DNA: TGTGCCAGCAGCTTATATGAGGCTAGCGGCACAGATACGCAGTATTTT
CDR3 protein: CASSLYEASGTDTQYF

J gene: TRBJ2-7
clone size: -
V gene: TRBV28
D gene: TRBD1
CDR3 DNA: TGTGCCAGCAAGGGACAGGGCCCCTACGAGCAGTACTTC
CDR3 protein: CASKGQGPYEQYF

J gene: TRBJ1-4
clone size: few
V gene: TRBV29-1
D gene: -
CDR3 DNA: TGCAGCGTTGAGTCAGGGGAGGACGAAAAACTGTTTTTT
CDR3 protein: CSVESGEDEKLFF

J gene: TRBJ1-1
clone size: -
V gene: TRBV6-6
D gene: TRBD1
CDR3 DNA: TGTGCCAGCAGTTGGGGAACGACAGGGTGGGTCGCTGAAGCTTTCTTT
CDR3 protein: CASSWGTTGWVAEAFF

J gene: TRBJ2-5
clone size: few
V gene: TRBV6-5
D gene: -
CDR3 DNA: TGTGCCAGCAGTTACTCCGCTTACCCAGAGACCCAGTACTTC
CDR3 protein: CASSYSAYPETQYF

J gene: TRBJ1-1
clone size: few
V gene: TRBV5-1
D gene: -
CDR3 DNA: TGCGCCAGCAGCTTGGTACCGGGACGGGTGAACACTGAAGCTTTCTTT
CDR3 protein: CASSLVPGRVNTEAFF

J gene: TRBJ1-2
clone size: -
V gene: TRBV29-1
D gene: -
CDR3 DNA: TGCAGCGTTGATCCGGGTGGGGTTAGTGGCTACACCTTC
CDR3 protein: CSVDPGGVSGYTF

J gene: TRBJ1-2
clone size: -
V gene: TRBV13
D gene: -
CDR3 DNA: TGTGCCAGCAGCATAACCCCGATAGGGGGGAACTATGGCTACACCTTC
CDR3 protein: CASSITPIGGNYGYTF

J gene: TRBJ2-5
clone size: -
V gene: TRBV10-3
D gene: -
CDR3 DNA: TGTGCCACTGGGTCGCTAAGCTTCTTAGAGACCCAGTACTTC
CDR3 protein: CATGSLSFLETQYF

J gene: TRBJ2-1
clone size: -
V gene: TRBV3-1
D gene: TRBD2
CDR3 DNA: TGTGCCAGCAGTCCTAGCGGGAGCTGGCGTAATGAGCAGTTCTTC
CDR3 protein: CASSPSGSWRNEQFF

J gene: TRBJ1-1
clone size: -
V gene: TRBV29-1
D gene: -
CDR3 DNA: TGCAGCGTTGCTGGGGGCGCGAACACTGAAGCTTTCTTT
CDR3 protein: CSVAGGANTEAFF

J gene: TRBJ2-5
clone size: -
V gene: TRBV29-1
D gene: -
CDR3 DNA: TGCAGCGTTGTTACCTGCCAAGAGACCCAGTACTTC
CDR3 protein: CSVVTCQETQYF

J gene: TRBJ1-3
clone size: few
V gene: TRBV11-3
D gene: TRBD1
CDR3 DNA: TGTGCCAGCAGAATTGCCGGGACAGAAGGAAACACCATATATTTT
CDR3 protein: CASRIAGTEGNTIYF

J gene: TRBJ1-1
clone size: few
V gene: TRBV20-1
D gene: -
CDR3 DNA: TGCAGAAAGAATTATGGCACTGAAGCTTTCTTT
CDR3 protein: CRKNYGTEAFF

J gene: TRBJ2-1
clone size: -
V gene: TRBV12-3/TRBV12-4
D gene: -
CDR3 DNA: TGTGCCAGCAGACCGGGACTGAACTACAATGAGCAGTTCTTC
CDR3 protein: CASRPGLNYNEQFF

J gene: TRBJ2-2
clone size: -
V gene: TRBV6-1
D gene: -
CDR3 DNA: TGTGCCAGCAGTGATATAGAGGGACCCGGGGAGCTGTTTTTT
CDR3 protein: CASSDIEGPGELFF

J gene: TRBJ2-1
clone size: few
V gene: TRBV6-1
D gene: TRBD2
CDR3 DNA: TGTGCCAGCACTAGGGCTAGCGGGGGGGCGTACAATGAGCAGTTCTTC
CDR3 protein: CASTRASGGAYNEQFF

J gene: TRBJ2-5
clone size: few
V gene: TRBV10-3
D gene: TRBD1
CDR3 DNA: TGTGCCATCAGTGGGACAGGGGCAGAGACCCAGTACTTC
CDR3 protein: CAISGTGAETQYF

J gene: TRBJ1-1
clone size: -
V gene: TRBV7-9
D gene: -
CDR3 DNA: TGTGCCAGCACCCCAACCGGGACGAACACTGAAGCTTTCTTT
CDR3 protein: CASTPTGTNTEAFF

J gene: TRBJ2-7
clone size: few
V gene: TRBV5-1
D gene: -
CDR3 DNA: TGCGCCAGCAGCTTGTTTGTTGAGACCTACGAGCAGTACTTC
CDR3 protein: CASSLFVETYEQYF

J gene: TRBJ1-5
clone size: -
V gene: TRBV18
D gene: -
CDR3 DNA: TGTGCCAGCTCACCCTTTTTCGATCAGCCCCAGCATTTT
CDR3 protein: CASSPFFDQPQHF

J gene: TRBJ2-5
clone size: few
V gene: TRBV3-1
D gene: -
CDR3 DNA: TGTGCCAGCAGGCTATGGACAGAAGAGACCCAGTACTTC
CDR3 protein: CASRLWTEETQYF

J gene: TRBJ2-5
clone size: -
V gene: TRBV20-1
D gene: -
CDR3 DNA: TGCAGTGCTAGAAATTCCAGGGGTGAGGAGACCCAGTACTTC
CDR3 protein: CSARNSRGEETQYF

J gene: TRBJ2-2
clone size: once
V gene: TRBV12-5
D gene: TRBD1
CDR3 DNA: TGTGCTAGTGGCCTCAGTCCGGACAGGGATGGCACCGGGGAGCTGTTTTTT
CDR3 protein: CASGLSPDRDGTGELFF

J gene: TRBJ1-4
clone size: few
V gene: TRBV4-2
D gene: -
CDR3 DNA: TGTGCCAGCAGCCCACAAACAGGAACTAATGAAAAACTGTTTTTT
CDR3 protein: CASSPQTGTNEKLFF

J gene: TRBJ2-7
clone size: few
V gene: TRBV29-1
D gene: -
CDR3 DNA: TGCAGCGTTCCCTACGAGCAGTACTTC
CDR3 protein: CSVPYEQYF

J gene: TRBJ1-2
clone size: -
V gene: TRBV3-1
D gene: -
CDR3 DNA: TGTGCCAGCAGCCAAGATGGGGTTCCGCACTATGGCTACACCTTC
CDR3 protein: CASSQDGVPHYGYTF

J gene: TRBJ2-5
clone size: few
V gene: TRBV29-1
D gene: TRBD2
CDR3 DNA: TGCAGCGCTCAAGCGGGGTCAGGGACCCAGTACTTC
CDR3 protein: CSAQAGSGTQYF

J gene: TRBJ2-5
clone size: -
V gene: TRBV6-4
D gene: TRBD1
CDR3 DNA: TGTGCCAGCGATAATGCCCCGGGACAGGGGAACCAAGAGACCCAGTACTTC
CDR3 protein: CASDNAPGQGNQETQYF

J gene: TRBJ1-4
clone size: -
V gene: TRBV18
D gene: -
CDR3 DNA: TGTGCCAGCTCACCCCAGGGGAGAGGAGCTAATGAAAAACTGTTTTTT
CDR3 protein: CASSPQGRGANEKLFF

J gene: TRBJ2-5
clone size: few
V gene: TRBV28
D gene: TRBD2
CDR3 DNA: TGTGCCAGCAGTTTACTCACTAGCGGGCCCGCGGGGGAGACCCAGTACTTC
CDR3 protein: CASSLLTSGPAGETQYF

J gene: TRBJ2-1
clone size: -
V gene: TRBV20-1
D gene: -
CDR3 DNA: TGCAGTGCTCCTAGACTAACGGCAACGGGTGAGCAGTTCTTC
CDR3 protein: CSAPRLTATGEQFF

J gene: TRBJ1-4
clone size: -
V gene: TRBV9
D gene: -
CDR3 DNA: TGTGCCAGCAGCGTAGGGGCAAAGCCAAATGAAAAACTGTTTTTT
CDR3 protein: CASSVGAKPNEKLFF

J gene: TRBJ1-2
clone size: once
V gene: TRBV12-3/TRBV12-4
D gene: -
CDR3 DNA: TGTGCCAGCACCAAACGGACGGCCTATGGCTACACCTTC
CDR3 protein: CASTKRTAYGYTF

J gene: TRBJ2-1
clone size: -
V gene: TRBV7-6
D gene: TRBD2
CDR3 DNA: TGTGCCAGCAGCATCCTGACTAGCGGGGCTTACAATGAGCAGTTCTTC
CDR3 protein: CASSILTSGAYNEQFF

J gene: TRBJ2-1
clone size: few
V gene: TRBV24-1
D gene: -
CDR3 DNA: TGTGCCACCAGTGAGGCGGGCAATGAGCAGTTCTTC
CDR3 protein: CATSEAGNEQFF

J gene: TRBJ2-1
clone size: few
V gene: TRBV11-2
D gene: -
CDR3 DNA: TGTGCCTGCGCCTCGGGCCAGGGGGGGGAGCAGTTCTTC
CDR3 protein: CACASGQGGEQFF